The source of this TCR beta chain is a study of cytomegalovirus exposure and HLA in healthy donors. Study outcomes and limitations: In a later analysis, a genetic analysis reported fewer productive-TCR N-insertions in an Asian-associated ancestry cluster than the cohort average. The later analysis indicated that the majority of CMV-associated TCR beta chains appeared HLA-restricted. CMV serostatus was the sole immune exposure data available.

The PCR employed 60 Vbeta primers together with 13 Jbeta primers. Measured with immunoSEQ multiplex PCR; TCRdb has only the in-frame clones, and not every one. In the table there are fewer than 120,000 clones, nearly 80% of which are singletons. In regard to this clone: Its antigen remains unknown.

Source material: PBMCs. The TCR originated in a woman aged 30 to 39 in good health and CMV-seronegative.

CDR3 amino acids: CATSRGQGEASYEQYF. The CDR3 DNA is TGTGCCACCAGCCGAGGACAGGGAGAGGCTTCCTACGAGCAGTACTTC. The chain recombines TRBV15 with TRBJ2-7; TRBD1 matches 8 bases. The CDR3 contains 16 residues. Unmatched junction bases numbered 10, after V lost 5 bases and J lost 1 base. The V gene's germline CDR1 is LNHNV and CDR2 YYDKDF (reference sequence).